This TCR beta chain was retrieved from a study of blood T cell repertoires in COVID-19. In the study overall: Sources were T cells, B-cell-depleted T cells, or PBMCs; the material itself was cDNA or gDNA.

Some clones are missing from TCRdb's copy, which holds only in-frame ones; the method was immunoSEQ multiplex PCR. The sample shows under 300,000 clones, roughly 82% of them seen only once. Looked up from germline, CDR1 is SNHLY and CDR2 is FYNNEI. The CDR3 extends over 14 amino acids. The trim removed 8 bases at V and 2 bases at J, leaving 4 bases unmatched. The origin of this receptor is a man older than 75 with acute or convalescent COVID-19. The sequenced sample was peripheral blood. The rearrangement uses TRBV2 and TRBJ2-2, with 8 bases fitting TRBD2. The CDR3 DNA reads as TGTGCCAGCCTGCGGGGGGTTAACACCGGGGAGCTGTTTTTT. Its translation is CASLRGVNTGELFF. The whole variable domain, remainder taken from reference TRBV2 and TRBJ2-2, is EPEVTQTPSHQVTQMGQEVILRCVPISNHLYFYWYRQILGQKVEFLVSFYNNEISEKSEIFDDQFSVERPDGSNFTLKIRSTKLEDSAMYFCASLRGVNTGELFFGEGSRLTVL.